This is a list of T cell receptor beta chains from one sample in a study of T-cell reconstitution after alpha-beta-depleted transplantation in children. TCRdb passed the PCR reads through MiXCR, listing each CDR3 protein once. The sample has some 110,000 distinct CDR3 sequences, about a tenth seen once. The starting material was PBMCs, obtained before TCRalphabeta/CD19-depleted stem cell transplant. All receptors come from a boy younger than 10 with acute lymphoblastic leukemia, due to receive a stem cell transplant. CDR3s include the opening cysteine and the closing phenylalanine or tryptophan. The D gene is left open where the match is weak. Some rows have no size entry. The others give once, few or many, or a class for an expanded clone.

>TRBJ2-3|TRBV6-4|many|TRBD2
CASSEGLASDTQYF
TGTGCCAGCAGTGAGGGACTAGCGTCAGATACGCAGTATTTT
>TRBJ2-1|TRBV6-5|few|-
CASSYKRPPYNEQFF
TGTGCCAGCAGTTACAAAAGACCACCCTACAATGAGCAGTTCTTC
>TRBJ2-3|TRBV15|-|-
CATSTRNTDTQYF
TGTGCCACCAGCACCCGAAACACAGATACGCAGTATTTT
>TRBJ2-3|TRBV4-2|few|TRBD1
CASSQDRDREIRDTQYF
TGTGCCAGCAGCCAGGACCGGGACAGGGAGATCAGAGATACGCAGTATTTT
>TRBJ1-3|TRBV10-3|-|-
CAISAANTIYF
TGTGCCATCAGTGCAGCGAACACCATATATTTT
>TRBJ1-1|TRBV6-1|few|TRBD1
CASSDTGTGDMNTEAFF
TGTGCCAGCAGTGATACTGGGACAGGGGACATGAACACTGAAGCTTTCTTT
>TRBJ1-1|TRBV27|few|-
CASSLRFGDMNTEAFF
TGTGCCAGCAGTTTACGCTTTGGGGATATGAACACTGAAGCTTTCTTT
>TRBJ2-6|TRBV5-1|many|TRBD1
CASSWRQGTATSGANVLTF
TGCGCCAGCAGCTGGAGACAGGGGACCGCAACCTCTGGGGCCAACGTCCTGACTTTC
>TRBJ2-5|TRBV5-6|few|-
CASSHSRRSRETQYF
TGTGCCAGCAGCCATAGCAGGCGGTCCCGTGAGACCCAGTACTTC
>TRBJ2-7|TRBV14|-|-
CASSQTRLKAGGSYEQYF
TGTGCCAGCAGCCAGACACGCCTTAAAGCAGGGGGGTCCTACGAGCAGTACTTC
>TRBJ2-7|TRBV3-1|-|-
CASRGKGRSYEQYF
TGTGCCAGCAGGGGTAAGGGACGGTCCTACGAGCAGTACTTC
>TRBJ2-7|TRBV5-1|many|TRBD1
CASSLGQGSYEQYF
TGCGCCAGCAGCTTGGGACAGGGCTCCTACGAGCAGTACTTC
>TRBJ2-7|TRBV6-5|few|TRBD2
CASSRGTSGSHEQYF
TGTGCCAGCAGCCGCGGGACTAGCGGGTCCCACGAGCAGTACTTC
>TRBJ2-7|TRBV20-1|many|TRBD2
CSAFKPTSGRDYEQYF
TGCAGTGCCTTTAAACCGACTAGCGGGAGGGACTACGAGCAGTACTTC
>TRBJ1-2|TRBV29-1|-|-
CSAVFRGQGYTF
TGCAGCGCGGTTTTCCGGGGACAAGGCTACACCTTC
>TRBJ2-3|TRBV20-1|-|-
CSAREDSPDTQYF
TGCAGTGCTAGGGAGGACAGTCCAGATACGCAGTATTTT
>TRBJ2-3|TRBV18|-|-
CASSPKVRPSRTTDTQYF
TGTGCCAGCTCACCAAAGGTTCGGCCTAGTCGAACCACAGATACGCAGTATTTT
>TRBJ1-2|TRBV27|-|-
CASSLLTSGRGVYGYTF
TGTGCCAGCAGCCTATTAACGTCCGGCAGGGGCGTCTATGGCTACACCTTC
>TRBJ1-2|TRBV7-2|many|-
CASSLKEAYGYTF
TGTGCCAGCAGTTTAAAGGAGGCTTATGGCTACACCTTC
>TRBJ2-1|TRBV7-2|many|-
CASSSSSGNEQFF
TGTGCCAGCAGCTCGTCTAGTGGAAATGAGCAGTTCTTC
>TRBJ2-3|TRBV10-3|medium-sized|-
CAISVLDVTDTQYF
TGTGCCATCAGTGTACTGGACGTCACAGATACGCAGTATTTT
>TRBJ1-1|TRBV5-5|few|-
CASRRSGSVPNTEAFF
TGTGCCAGCCGCCGGAGCGGCAGTGTACCGAACACTGAAGCTTTCTTT
>TRBJ2-7|TRBV6-5|many|-
CASSHRDGYEQYF
TGTGCCAGCAGCCACCGGGACGGGTACGAGCAGTACTTC
>TRBJ2-7|TRBV7-6|few|TRBD2
CASSVGTSGTYEQYF
TGTGCCAGCAGCGTCGGGACTAGCGGCACCTACGAGCAGTACTTC
>TRBJ1-6|TRBV20-1|many|-
CSASAGNNSPLHF
TGCAGTGCTAGCGCCGGAAATAATTCACCCCTCCACTTT
>TRBJ2-5|TRBV7-9|-|-
CASSSPGPPQEGTQYF
TGTGCCAGCAGCTCCCCGGGTCCACCCCAAGAAGGGACCCAGTACTTC
>TRBJ2-1|TRBV4-1|-|-
CASSSRRDLYNEQFF
TGCGCCAGCAGCTCTCGGCGGGATCTATACAATGAGCAGTTCTTC
>TRBJ2-2|TRBV5-1|many|-
CASSLSDENTGELFF
TGCGCCAGCAGCTTGTCCGACGAGAACACCGGGGAGCTGTTTTTT
>TRBJ2-1|TRBV5-6|many|-
CASSLVQNFHNEQFF
TGTGCCAGCAGCTTGGTACAAAACTTCCACAATGAGCAGTTCTTC
>TRBJ2-1|TRBV5-1|-|TRBD2
CASSLEVAGVGRDEQFF
TGCGCCAGCAGCTTGGAAGTGGCGGGAGTGGGTAGAGATGAGCAGTTCTTC
>TRBJ1-4|TRBV18|many|TRBD1
CASSSTGQANEKLFF
TGTGCCAGCTCGTCTACAGGACAGGCTAATGAAAAACTGTTTTTT
>TRBJ2-2|TRBV5-1|-|-
CASSGDQGINTGELFF
TGCGCCAGCAGCGGGGATCAGGGAATTAACACCGGGGAGCTGTTTTTT
>TRBJ1-1|TRBV28|-|-
CASSLGQSVGTEAFF
TGTGCCAGCAGCCTTGGACAGTCTGTTGGCACTGAAGCTTTCTTT
>TRBJ2-2|TRBV5-1|-|TRBD1
CASSPDRGPPGELFF
TGCGCCAGCAGCCCGGACAGGGGGCCCCCCGGGGAGCTGTTTTTT
>TRBJ1-6|TRBV20-1|-|TRBD1
CSALRQGAYNSPLHF
TGCAGTGCTCTCCGACAGGGAGCCTATAATTCACCCCTCCACTTT
>TRBJ1-2|TRBV7-8|few|TRBD1
CASSPDRSLGYTF
TGTGCCAGCAGCCCGGACAGGTCCCTTGGCTACACCTTC
>TRBJ2-1|TRBV7-9|-|-
CASSPEFDNEQFF
TGTGCCAGCAGCCCCGAGTTCGACAATGAGCAGTTCTTC
>TRBJ2-2|TRBV10-3|few|TRBD2
CATRRSAGGSNTGELFF
TGTGCCACTAGGCGTTCAGCGGGAGGGTCGAACACCGGGGAGCTGTTTTTT
>TRBJ2-5|TRBV9|-|TRBD1
CASSPGTGGLVETQYF
TGTGCCAGCAGCCCAGGGACAGGGGGCCTGGTAGAGACCCAGTACTTC
>TRBJ2-7|TRBV29-1|-|TRBD1
CSVATGQGMREQYF
TGCAGCGTCGCAACGGGACAGGGTATGAGGGAGCAGTACTTC
>TRBJ2-2|TRBV7-2|many|-
CASRVGGNTGELFF
TGTGCCAGCAGGGTAGGGGGAAACACCGGGGAGCTGTTTTTT
>TRBJ1-1|TRBV5-1|many|-
CASSLRGGGTEAFF
TGCGCCAGCAGCTTGAGAGGGGGAGGCACTGAAGCTTTCTTT
>TRBJ1-1|TRBV5-5|few|-
CASSFALNTEAFF
TGTGCCAGCAGCTTCGCCCTGAACACTGAAGCTTTCTTT
>TRBJ2-7|TRBV18|few|TRBD1
CASSPGTGGLEQYF
TGTGCCAGCTCCCCCGGGACAGGGGGCCTCGAGCAGTACTTC
>TRBJ2-3|TRBV7-9|many|TRBD2
CASRPGLAPVTDTQYF
TGTGCCAGCAGACCGGGACTAGCGCCTGTCACAGATACGCAGTATTTT
>TRBJ2-3|TRBV5-8|-|TRBD2
CASGLGEGGTDTQYF
TGTGCCAGCGGACTAGGGGAAGGTGGTACAGATACGCAGTATTTT
>TRBJ2-1|TRBV20-1|-|TRBD2
CSARSVAGRYNEQFF
TGCAGTGCTAGATCGGTAGCGGGGCGCTACAATGAGCAGTTCTTC
>TRBJ2-5|TRBV10-2|few|TRBD1
CATQDRGWETQYF
TGCGCCACCCAGGACAGGGGCTGGGAGACCCAGTACTTC
>TRBJ2-5|TRBV20-1|few|TRBD2
CSAGLAGATSWAQYF
TGCAGTGCCGGACTAGCGGGAGCCACCTCCTGGGCCCAGTACTTC
>TRBJ1-2|TRBV20-1|-|TRBD1
CSAVRTGRVEGYTF
TGCAGTGCGGTCCGGACAGGGAGAGTGGAAGGCTACACCTTC
>TRBJ2-3|TRBV11-2|few|TRBD2
CASSLMRGATDTQYF
TGTGCCAGCAGCTTAATGCGGGGGGCCACAGATACGCAGTATTTT
>TRBJ2-2|TRBV6-1|-|TRBD2
CASSEPGRGAGELFF
TGTGCCAGCAGTGAGCCAGGGCGGGGGGCCGGGGAGCTGTTTTTT
>TRBJ1-5|TRBV28|-|TRBD1
CASSHTQGQYNNQPQHF
TGTGCCAGCAGTCACACCCAGGGACAGTATAACAATCAGCCCCAGCATTTT